One T cell receptor beta chain is described in this entry. The data are from a study of cytomegalovirus exposure and HLA in healthy donors. Germline CDR1 SGHAT, CDR2 FQDESV (reference sequence). J gave up 2 bases and V 7 bases, and 7 bases lay outside the gene matches. CDR3 length: 14 residues. PCR employed 60 Vbeta and 13 Jbeta primers. Sequenced by immunoSEQ multiplex PCR; TCRdb stores in-frame clones only, minus some. This table holds 160,000 or so clones, about three quarters found once. This receptor was taken from a woman aged 40-49 years in good health and CMV-seropositive. Sequencing input: PBMCs. The J gene is TRBJ2-7, the V gene TRBV11-1; 8 bases agree with TRBD1. The DNA for the CDR3 is TGTGCCAGCACCTTTCGACAGGGGCCCTACGAGCAGTACTTC. Protein: CASTFRQGPYEQYF. The full variable domain, with the rest looked up from reference TRBV11-1 and TRBJ2-7, is EAEVAQSPRYKITEKSQAVAFWCDPISGHATLYWYRQILGQGPELLVQFQDESVVDDSQLPKDRFSAERLKGVDSTLKIQPAELGDSAMYLCASTFRQGPYEQYFGPGTRLTVT.